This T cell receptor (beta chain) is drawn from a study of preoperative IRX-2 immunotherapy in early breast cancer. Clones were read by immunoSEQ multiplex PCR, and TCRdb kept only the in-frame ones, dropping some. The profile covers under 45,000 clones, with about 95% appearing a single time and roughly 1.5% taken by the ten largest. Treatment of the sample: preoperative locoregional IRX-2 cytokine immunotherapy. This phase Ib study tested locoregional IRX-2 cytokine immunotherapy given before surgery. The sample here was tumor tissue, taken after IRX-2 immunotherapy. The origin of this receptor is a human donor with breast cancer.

In DNA, the CDR3 is TGTGCCAGTAGTATGGGGACACGAACCCCCACAGATACGCAGTATTTT. Translating it yields CASSMGTRTPTDTQYF. The genes are TRBV19 and TRBJ2-3, with TRBD1 as a possible D gene (6 bases). This CDR3 is built from 16 residues. CDR1 and CDR2 from the germline V gene are LNHDA and SQIVND (reference sequence). The germline V and J ends were trimmed by 3 bases and 2 bases, with 15 bases remaining between them.